A selection of T cell receptor beta chains follows, all from one sample in a study of blood T cell repertoires in COVID-19. The assay was immunoSEQ multiplex PCR, and TCRdb's table has in-frame clones only and misses some. In the table there are about 88,000 clones, around nine tenths of which are singletons. The sequencing sample was made of peripheral blood. These receptors originate from a woman at least 80 years old with acute or convalescent COVID-19. Both conserved end residues are part of each CDR3. A D gene is named only where the DNA matches it firmly. The listing skips clone size in some rows; elsewhere it reads once, few, many or a size class.

J	size	V	D	CDR3	DNA
TRBJ2-7	.	TRBV10-1	.	CASSERSSSSYEQYF	TGCGCCAGCAGTGAGCGATCCTCCAGCTCCTACGAGCAGTACTTC
TRBJ2-1	.	TRBV7-9	TRBD1	CASTKDRDRTNEQFF	TGTGCCAGCACCAAGGACAGGGATCGAACAAATGAGCAGTTCTTC
TRBJ2-6	.	TRBV2	.	CASSDLIPGANVLTF	TGTGCCAGCAGTGACCTAATTCCTGGGGCCAACGTCCTGACTTTC
TRBJ2-3	few	TRBV27	TRBD2	CASSLAGGLTTDTQYF	TGTGCCAGCAGTTTAGCGGGGGGGCTAACCACAGATACGCAGTATTTT
TRBJ2-3	.	TRBV7-2	.	CASSPERTDTQYF	TGTGCCAGCAGCCCAGAGCGAACAGATACGCAGTATTTT
TRBJ2-7	.	TRBV18	.	CASSPLRNEQYF	TGTGCCAGCTCACCACTGAGAAACGAGCAGTACTTC
TRBJ2-7	.	TRBV6-5	TRBD1	CASSMDRGSYEQYF	TGTGCCAGCAGTATGGACAGGGGCTCCTACGAGCAGTACTTC
TRBJ2-1	.	TRBV12-3/TRBV12-4	.	CASGASYNEQFF	TGTGCCAGCGGGGCTAGCTACAATGAGCAGTTCTTC
TRBJ2-1	.	TRBV5-6	TRBD2	CASSLAGGLYNEQFF	TGTGCCAGCAGCCTAGCGGGGGGGCTCTACAATGAGCAGTTCTTC
TRBJ2-1	.	TRBV6-2/TRBV6-3	TRBD2	CASSYSVGLAVSYNEQFF	TGTGCCAGCAGTTACTCTGTGGGCCTAGCGGTCTCCTACAATGAGCAGTTCTTC
TRBJ1-2	few	TRBV19	.	CASSSRDIKNYGYTF	TGTGCCAGTAGTTCCCGGGACATAAAAAACTATGGCTACACCTTC
TRBJ2-1	.	TRBV7-2	.	CASSPRTGNEQFF	TGTGCCAGCAGCCCCCGTACGGGAAATGAGCAGTTCTTC
TRBJ1-2	.	TRBV9	.	CASSGGQAYGYTF	TGTGCCAGCAGCGGGGGACAAGCCTATGGCTACACCTTC
TRBJ2-5	.	TRBV18	.	CASSPLGGEETQYF	TGTGCCAGCTCACCACTGGGCGGGGAAGAGACCCAGTACTTC
TRBJ2-3	.	TRBV7-9	.	CASSSGLGLNTDTQYF	TGTGCCAGCAGCTCGGGACTTGGACTCAACACAGATACGCAGTATTTT
TRBJ1-6	.	TRBV28	TRBD1	CASLTGGRNSPLHF	TGTGCCAGCCTTACAGGGGGCAGGAATTCACCCCTCCACTTT
TRBJ2-7	.	TRBV27	TRBD2	CASSPIASGLAGPSTNLYEQYF	TGTGCCAGCAGTCCTATCGCCTCTGGACTAGCGGGACCGTCTACGAACCTCTACGAGCAGTACTTC
TRBJ1-4	.	TRBV9	.	CASSPPGLNEKLFF	TGTGCCAGCAGCCCGCCGGGACTAAATGAAAAACTGTTTTTT
TRBJ1-4	.	TRBV29-1	.	CSVDRDTGGATNEKLFF	TGCAGCGTGGACCGGGACACGGGGGGAGCAACTAATGAAAAACTGTTTTTT
TRBJ2-1	.	TRBV5-1	TRBD1	CASSLFAGGDEQFF	TGCGCCAGCAGCTTGTTCGCAGGGGGCGATGAGCAGTTCTTC
TRBJ1-1	.	TRBV7-2	TRBD1	CASSRDSLQVGEAFF	TGTGCCAGCAGTCGGGACAGCCTTCAGGTTGGTGAAGCTTTCTTT
TRBJ2-2	.	TRBV5-1	TRBD1	CASSPLTGALNTGELFF	TGCGCCAGCAGCCCGCTAACAGGGGCCCTAAACACCGGGGAGCTGTTTTTT
TRBJ2-1	.	TRBV19	.	CASSSDRPGNEQFF	TGTGCCAGTAGTTCGGACCGGCCAGGGAATGAGCAGTTCTTC
TRBJ1-1	.	TRBV10-3	.	CAIRLTPNTEAFF	TGTGCCATCAGGCTGACACCGAACACTGAAGCTTTCTTT
TRBJ2-2	.	TRBV9	.	CASSVELAGTGELFF	TGTGCCAGCAGCGTAGAACTAGCAGGCACCGGGGAGCTGTTTTTT
TRBJ1-3	.	TRBV18	TRBD1	CASSPFGTAIYSGNTIYF	TGTGCCAGCTCACCATTCGGGACAGCGATTTACTCTGGAAACACCATATATTTT
TRBJ2-7	.	TRBV21-1	.	CASSRTPSYEQYF	TGTGCCAGCAGTCGGACACCGTCCTACGAGCAGTACTTC
TRBJ1-5	.	TRBV27	.	CASSLYSQGWPQHF	TGTGCCAGCAGCTTATATTCCCAGGGGTGGCCCCAGCATTTT
TRBJ1-1	once	TRBV5-4	TRBD1	CASSLGRGQVEAFF	TGTGCCAGCAGCTTGGGCAGGGGGCAGGTTGAAGCTTTCTTT
TRBJ2-7	.	TRBV5-4	TRBD2	CASSWGTSGSYEQYF	TGTGCCAGCAGCTGGGGGACTAGCGGCTCCTACGAGCAGTACTTC
TRBJ1-3	.	TRBV7-2	TRBD1	CASSIQGSGNTIYF	TGTGCCAGCAGTATACAGGGGTCTGGAAACACCATATATTTT
TRBJ2-7	.	TRBV3-1/TRBV3-2	.	CASSQDLRPVRDLGTYEQYF	TGTGCCAGCAGCCAAGATTTACGACCGGTTAGGGACTTGGGGACCTACGAGCAGTACTTC
TRBJ1-1	few	TRBV19	.	CASSIAQNTEAFF	TGTGCCAGTAGTATAGCACAGAACACTGAAGCTTTCTTT
TRBJ1-2	.	TRBV5-1	TRBD1	CASSLDTGVVGYGYTF	TGCGCCAGCAGCTTGGACACAGGGGTGGTCGGCTATGGCTACACCTTC
TRBJ2-3	.	TRBV4-3	.	CASSQGPLAGGTDTQYF	TGCGCCAGCAGCCAAGGTCCTTTGGCGGGCGGGACAGATACGCAGTATTTT
TRBJ2-7	.	TRBV28	TRBD2	CASRTPSGRNEQYF	TGTGCCAGCAGAACACCTAGCGGGAGAAACGAGCAGTACTTC
TRBJ2-3	.	TRBV7-8	TRBD1	CASSGGTGISTDTQYF	TGTGCCAGCAGTGGTGGGACAGGGATTTCCACAGATACGCAGTATTTT
TRBJ2-7	once	TRBV7-9	.	CASSSLGGQHEEEQYF	TGTGCCAGCAGCTCCTTAGGCGGCCAACACGAGGAGGAGCAGTACTTC
TRBJ2-1	once	TRBV19	TRBD2	CASSIDGGYEQFF	TGTGCCAGTAGTATTGACGGGGGGTATGAGCAGTTCTTC
TRBJ2-1	once	TRBV5-4	.	CASSLTSSYNEQFF	TGTGCCAGCAGCTTGACGAGCTCCTACAATGAGCAGTTCTTC
TRBJ1-4	.	TRBV5-6	.	CASSLAGAGVYEKLFF	TGTGCCAGCAGCTTGGCCGGAGCAGGGGTTTATGAAAAACTGTTTTTT
TRBJ1-2	.	TRBV21-1	.	CASSKGTGGGGYTF	TGTGCCAGCAGCAAAGGGACAGGGGGTGGTGGCTACACCTTC
TRBJ1-2	.	TRBV4-2	.	CASSQDRYSYGYTF	TGTGCCAGCAGCCAAGATCGATACAGCTATGGCTACACCTTC
TRBJ2-1	.	TRBV10-3	TRBD2	CAISESGTSGGAPYNEQFF	TGTGCCATCAGTGAGTCGGGGACTAGCGGGGGGGCCCCCTACAATGAGCAGTTCTTC
TRBJ1-1	.	TRBV28	.	CASSLRPTRDTEAFF	TGTGCCAGCAGTTTGCGACCGACGAGGGACACTGAAGCTTTCTTT
TRBJ2-7	.	TRBV5-1	TRBD2	CASSFWTSPGYEQYF	TGCGCCAGCAGCTTCTGGACTAGCCCAGGCTACGAGCAGTACTTC
TRBJ1-1	.	TRBV6-5	.	CASKKQGRLNTEAFF	TGTGCCAGCAAAAAACAGGGTCGGCTGAACACTGAAGCTTTCTTT
TRBJ2-7	.	TRBV7-2	TRBD1	CASSLVPPGTGAYEQYF	TGTGCCAGCAGCTTAGTTCCCCCCGGGACAGGGGCCTACGAGCAGTACTTC
TRBJ1-3	.	TRBV7-2	.	CASSLDTSGNTIYF	TGTGCCAGCAGCTTAGACACCTCTGGAAACACCATATATTTT
TRBJ1-4	.	TRBV28	.	CASSLVDSDNEKLFF	TGTGCCAGCAGTTTAGTGGACAGCGATAATGAAAAACTGTTTTTT
TRBJ2-2	.	TRBV6-2/TRBV6-3	.	CASSYRGMNTGELFF	TGTGCCAGCAGTTACAGGGGGATGAACACCGGGGAGCTGTTTTTT
TRBJ1-6	.	TRBV9	.	CASSVEQEDSPLHF	TGTGCCAGCAGCGTAGAACAGGAAGATTCACCCCTCCACTTT
TRBJ1-2	.	TRBV28	.	CASSLTYSTPPGYTF	TGTGCCAGCAGTTTAACGTACAGCACCCCCCCTGGCTACACCTTC